The TCR beta chain described here comes from a study of OX40 agonist ivuxolimab in advanced cancers. For the study at large: All patients had ivuxolimab intravenously every 2 weeks at 0.01 to 10 mg/kg. Study findings and constraints: On average, CD8+ T cells showed a greater number of expanded clones than CD4+. There were also nonresponders showing low normalized T-cell clonal expansion.

The CDR3 spans 16 residues. V lost 0 bases, J lost 4 bases, and 2 bases stayed unmatched. The germline CDR1 and CDR2 sequences are KGHSH and LQKENI. This clone was detected only a few times. Its antigen is still unknown. Other nucleotide sequences in the sample specify the same CDR3. Blood specimens came from baseline, cycle 4 day 1, and cycle 7 day 1. Data came from immunoSEQ multiplex PCR; TCRdb stores just in-frame clones and leaves some out. The table lists 90,000 to 100,000 clones, roughly 91% of them singletons. This clonotype was sampled from an adult with an advanced solid tumor such as melanoma, head and neck, liver or kidney cancer. Sequenced here: CD4+ or CD8+ T cells sorted from blood, sampled in a trial of the OX40 agonist ivuxolimab. The chain has TRBV18 and TRBJ1-5; 11 positions agree with TRBD1. The CDR3 nucleotides read TGTGCCAGCTCACCACCGGGACAGGGGGGGAATCAGCCCCAGCATTTT. Translating gives CASSPPGQGGNQPQHF.